This T cell receptor beta chain comes out of a study of T-cell reconstitution after alpha-beta-depleted transplantation in children. Findings and limits, study-wide: Some patients owed their high day-60 TCRbeta diversity to surviving recipient T cells and thymic progenitors. Alpha-beta T cells about two months after transplant reportedly derived from several hundred expanded graft clones. One year after transplant, T-cell counts and diversity came mostly from newly produced T cells.

Concerning this clonotype: Its specificity is not known.

This CDR3 region has 15 residues. Germline lookup yields CDR1 MNHEY and CDR2 SVGAGI. With 1 base removed from V and 2 bases from J, the gap between germline ends came to 10 bases. For TCRbeta, the library was prepared with unique molecular identifiers. From the PCR reads, TCRdb called clonotypes with MiXCR, one entry per CDR3 protein. The sample contains fewer than 750,000 distinct CDR3 sequences, 25% to 30% of which appear only once. Sequenced here: PBMCs, sampled before TCRalphabeta/CD19-depleted stem cell transplant. The rearrangement joins TRBV6-5 to TRBJ2-3; D gene unclear. The source is a boy under two years old with Wiskott-Aldrich syndrome, due to receive a stem cell transplant. CDR3 in amino acids: CASSYFGRYTDTQYF. The CDR3 nucleotides are TGTGCCAGCAGTTACTTTGGCAGGTACACAGATACGCAGTATTTT.